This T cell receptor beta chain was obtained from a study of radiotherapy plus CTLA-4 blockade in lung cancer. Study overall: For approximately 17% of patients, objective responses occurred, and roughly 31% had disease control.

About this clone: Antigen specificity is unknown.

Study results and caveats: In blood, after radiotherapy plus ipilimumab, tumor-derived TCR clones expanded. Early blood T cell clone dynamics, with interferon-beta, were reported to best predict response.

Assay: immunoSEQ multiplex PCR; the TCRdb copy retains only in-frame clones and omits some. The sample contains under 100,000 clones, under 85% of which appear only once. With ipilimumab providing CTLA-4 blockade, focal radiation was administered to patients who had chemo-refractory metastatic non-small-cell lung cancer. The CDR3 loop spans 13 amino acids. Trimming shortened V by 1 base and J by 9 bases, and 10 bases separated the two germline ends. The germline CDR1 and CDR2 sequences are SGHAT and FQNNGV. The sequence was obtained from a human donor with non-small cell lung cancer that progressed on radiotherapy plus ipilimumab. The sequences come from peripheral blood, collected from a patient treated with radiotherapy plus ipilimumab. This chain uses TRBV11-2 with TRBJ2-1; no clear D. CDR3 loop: CASSLGLAGEQFF. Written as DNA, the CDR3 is TGTGCCAGCAGCTTAGGACTCGCAGGTGAGCAGTTCTTC.